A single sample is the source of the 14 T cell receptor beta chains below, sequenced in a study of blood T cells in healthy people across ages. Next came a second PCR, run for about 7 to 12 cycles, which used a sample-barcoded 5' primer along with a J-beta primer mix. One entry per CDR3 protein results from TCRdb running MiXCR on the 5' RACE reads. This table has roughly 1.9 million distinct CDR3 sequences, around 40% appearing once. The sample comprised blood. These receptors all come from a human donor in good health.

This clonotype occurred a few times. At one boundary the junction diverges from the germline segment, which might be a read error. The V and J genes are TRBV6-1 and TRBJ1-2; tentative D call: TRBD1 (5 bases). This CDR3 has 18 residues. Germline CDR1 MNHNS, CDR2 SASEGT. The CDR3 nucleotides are TGTGCCAGCAGTGAAGCGCGGTACAGGCGTACCTCAATCTATGGCTGCACCTTC. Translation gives CASSEARYRRTSIYGCTF.

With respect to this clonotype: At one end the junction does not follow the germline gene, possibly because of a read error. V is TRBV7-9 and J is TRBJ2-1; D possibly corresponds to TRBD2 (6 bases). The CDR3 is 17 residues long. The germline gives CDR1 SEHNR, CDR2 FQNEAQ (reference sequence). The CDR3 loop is CASSLGVLALSYDEQFF. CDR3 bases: TGTGCCAGCAGCTTAGGGGTTCTAGCGTTATCCTACGATGAGCAGTTCTTC.

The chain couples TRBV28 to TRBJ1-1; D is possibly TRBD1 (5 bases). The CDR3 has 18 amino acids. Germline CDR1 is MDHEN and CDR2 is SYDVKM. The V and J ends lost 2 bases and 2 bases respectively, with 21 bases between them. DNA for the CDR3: TGTGCCAGCAGTTTAAGTGTCTGGCAGGGTAGCGGTAACACTGAAGCTTTCTTT. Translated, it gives CASSLSVWQGSGNTEAFF.

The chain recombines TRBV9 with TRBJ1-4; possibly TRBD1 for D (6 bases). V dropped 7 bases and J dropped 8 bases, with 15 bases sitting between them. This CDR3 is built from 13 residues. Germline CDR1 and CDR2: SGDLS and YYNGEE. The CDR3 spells CASGRDNNEKLFF. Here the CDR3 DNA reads TGTGCCAGCGGCCGGGACAACAACGAAAAACTGTTTTTT.

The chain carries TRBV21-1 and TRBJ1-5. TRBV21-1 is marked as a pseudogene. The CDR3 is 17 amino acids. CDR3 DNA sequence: TGTGCCAGCAGCCCCCGAAGTGGGAGGTGGGAATATCAGCCCCAGCATTTT. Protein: CASSPRSGRWEYQPQHF.

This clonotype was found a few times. The CDR3 is CSVELGGDTEAFF. Written as DNA, the CDR3 is TGCAGCGTTGAACTGGGGGGTGACACTGAAGCTTTCTTT. The chain employs TRBV29-1 and TRBJ1-1; possible D gene TRBD1, 5 bases. The CDR3 sequence is 13 residues long. Looked up from germline, CDR1 is SQVTM and CDR2 is ANQGSEA. The V end lost 2 bases, the J end lost 3 bases, and 10 bases lay between the germline ends.

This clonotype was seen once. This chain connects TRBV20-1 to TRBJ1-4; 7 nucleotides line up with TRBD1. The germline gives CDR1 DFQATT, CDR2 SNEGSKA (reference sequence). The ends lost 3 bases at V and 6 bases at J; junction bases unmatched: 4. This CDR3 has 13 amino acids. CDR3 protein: CSASRGPDEKLFF. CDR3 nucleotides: TGCAGTGCTAGTAGGGGGCCGGATGAAAAACTGTTTTTT.

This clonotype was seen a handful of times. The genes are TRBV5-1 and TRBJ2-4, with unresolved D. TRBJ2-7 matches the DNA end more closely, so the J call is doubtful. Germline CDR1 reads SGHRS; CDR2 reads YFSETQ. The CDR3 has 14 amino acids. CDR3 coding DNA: TGCGCCAGCAGCTTGGGGGCAGGACGGTACGAGCAGTACTTC. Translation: CASSLGAGRYEQYF.

CDR3 DNA: TGTGCCAGCAGTTTCGGCTTAGGGACGCAACCCTACGAGCAGTACTTC. Translation gives CASSFGLGTQPYEQYF. This chain joins TRBV27 and TRBJ2-7, with D perhaps TRBD1 or TRBD2 (5 bases each). The length of the CDR3 is 16 residues. The V and J ends lost 3 bases and 2 bases respectively, with 17 bases between them. The germline CDR1 and CDR2 sequences are MNHEY and SMNVEV (reference sequence).

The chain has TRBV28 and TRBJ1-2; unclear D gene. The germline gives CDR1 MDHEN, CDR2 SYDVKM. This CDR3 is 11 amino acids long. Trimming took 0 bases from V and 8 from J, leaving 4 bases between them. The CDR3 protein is CASSLWAGYTF. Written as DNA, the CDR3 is TGTGCCAGCAGTTTATGGGCCGGCTACACCTTC.

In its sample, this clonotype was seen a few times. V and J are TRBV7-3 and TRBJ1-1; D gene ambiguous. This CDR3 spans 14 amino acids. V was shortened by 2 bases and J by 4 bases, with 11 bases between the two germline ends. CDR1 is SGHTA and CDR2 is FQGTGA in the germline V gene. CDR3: CASSLFGMGTEAFF. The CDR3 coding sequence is TGTGCCAGCAGCTTATTCGGGATGGGCACTGAAGCTTTCTTT.

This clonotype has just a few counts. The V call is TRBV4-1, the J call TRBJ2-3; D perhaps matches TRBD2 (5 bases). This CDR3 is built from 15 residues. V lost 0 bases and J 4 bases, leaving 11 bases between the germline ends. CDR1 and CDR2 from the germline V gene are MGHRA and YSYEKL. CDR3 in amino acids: CASSQDGRVPDTQYF. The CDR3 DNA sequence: TGCGCCAGCAGCCAAGATGGGCGGGTCCCAGATACGCAGTATTTT.

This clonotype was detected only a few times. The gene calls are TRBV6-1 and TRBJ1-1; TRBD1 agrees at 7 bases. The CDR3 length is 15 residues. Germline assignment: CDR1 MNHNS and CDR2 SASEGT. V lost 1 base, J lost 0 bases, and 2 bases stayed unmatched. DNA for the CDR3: TGTGCCAGCAGTGAAGATGACAGGGTGAACACTGAAGCTTTCTTT. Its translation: CASSEDDRVNTEAFF.

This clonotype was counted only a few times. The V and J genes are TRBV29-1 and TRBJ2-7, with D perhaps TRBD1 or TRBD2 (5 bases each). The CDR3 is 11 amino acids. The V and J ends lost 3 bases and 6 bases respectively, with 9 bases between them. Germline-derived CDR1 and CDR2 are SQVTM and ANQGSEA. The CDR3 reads CSVEWGREQYF. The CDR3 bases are TGCAGCGTTGAGTGGGGACGCGAGCAGTACTTC.